The rows below give T cell receptor beta chains drawn from one sample of a study of shared clonotypes between healthy human individuals. Sequencing was performed with immunoSEQ multiplex PCR; in TCRdb, only in-frame clones are kept and a portion is missing. The sample lists millions of clones, over 90% occurring once. Input material: naive CD4+ T cells from PBMCs. All receptors derive from a young man in good health. Some clones in this sample may be carry-over from other donors' samples. CDR3s include the opening cysteine and the closing phenylalanine or tryptophan. The order of the fields is CDR3 length, V gene, clone size, D gene, J gene, CDR3 protein, CDR3 DNA. The D gene is left open where the match is weak. The size field is filled for only some rows; it gives once, few, many or a size class.

>14|TRBV4-1|few|TRBD1|TRBJ1-2
CASSQGQGASGYTF
TGCGCCAGCAGCCAAGGACAGGGGGCGAGTGGCTACACCTTC
>17|TRBV30|once|-|TRBJ1-2
CAWRPGPSSALSYGYTF
TGTGCCTGGAGGCCGGGACCAAGTTCAGCTCTCAGCTATGGCTACACCTTC
>14|TRBV9|-|-|TRBJ1-2
CASSVAPSNYGYTF
TGTGCCAGCAGCGTGGCGCCTTCTAACTATGGCTACACCTTC
>14|TRBV21-1|-|-|TRBJ2-3
CASDDRARTDTQYF
TGTGCCAGCGACGACAGGGCGCGCACAGATACGCAGTATTTT
>14|TRBV7-3|-|-|TRBJ2-5
CASSLTAGQETQYF
TGTGCCAGCAGCTTAACGGCAGGCCAAGAGACCCAGTACTTC
>16|TRBV5-1|-|TRBD1|TRBJ1-4
CASSFRRQGTNEKLFF
TGCGCCAGCAGCTTCCGAAGACAGGGAACTAATGAAAAACTGTTTTTT
>15|TRBV11-2|-|TRBD1|TRBJ1-4
CASSPPGGGGEKLFF
TGTGCCAGCAGCCCCCCAGGGGGAGGAGGTGAAAAACTGTTTTTT
>15|TRBV7-2|-|-|TRBJ2-7
CASSHLLWGAYEQYF
TGTGCCAGCAGCCACCTTCTCTGGGGGGCCTACGAGCAGTACTTC
>14|TRBV19|-|TRBD1|TRBJ2-7
CASSLQGERYEQYF
TGTGCCAGTAGCCTCCAGGGGGAACGTTACGAGCAGTACTTC
>17|TRBV7-3|once|TRBD2|TRBJ2-2
CASGAGLAGGGAGELFF
TGTGCCAGCGGGGCGGGACTAGCGGGAGGAGGTGCCGGGGAGCTGTTTTTT
>11|TRBV5-8|-|-|TRBJ1-5
CASSLSQPQHF
TGTGCCAGCAGCTTGAGTCAGCCCCAGCATTTT
>13|TRBV7-9|-|-|TRBJ1-3
CASSLALGNTIYF
TGTGCCAGCAGCTTAGCGCTGGGAAACACCATATATTTT
>16|TRBV9|once|-|TRBJ2-3
CASSPRHGGYSDTQYF
TGTGCCAGCTCCCCAAGACATGGCGGGTATTCAGATACGCAGTATTTT
>14|TRBV19|-|TRBD2|TRBJ2-7
CASRRLAESYEQYF
TGTGCCAGTAGGCGGCTAGCGGAATCCTACGAGCAGTACTTC
>18|TRBV4-3|-|-|TRBJ1-3
CASSQVPGGLSSGNTIYF
TGCGCCAGCAGCCAGGTCCCGGGGGGCCTAAGCTCTGGAAACACCATATATTTT
>18|TRBV5-1|once|TRBD2|TRBJ2-2
CASGITTSGRADTGELFF
TGCGCCAGCGGAATCACAACTAGCGGGAGGGCCGACACCGGGGAGCTGTTTTTT
>15|TRBV6-4|-|TRBD2|TRBJ2-1
CASPLAGVVQREQFF
TGTGCCAGCCCCTTAGCGGGGGTTGTTCAACGTGAGCAGTTCTTC
>12|TRBV5-1|-|-|TRBJ2-1
CASSLEAGTGFF
TGCGCCAGCAGCTTGGAGGCGGGAACGGGGTTCTTC
>16|TRBV5-6|-|-|TRBJ2-5
CASSFISAAGQETQYF
TGTGCCAGCAGCTTCATATCGGCAGCAGGCCAAGAGACCCAGTACTTC
>12|TRBV28|-|TRBD1|TRBJ1-2
CASRGTAYGYTF
TGTGCCAGCAGGGGGACAGCCTATGGCTACACCTTC
>15|TRBV2|many|TRBD2|TRBJ2-1
CASSGLARPGGEQFF
TGTGCCAGCAGTGGACTAGCGAGGCCGGGAGGGGAGCAGTTCTTC
>12|TRBV19|-|-|TRBJ1-4
CASSPFPGRLFF
TGTGCCAGTAGTCCCTTTCCGGGACGCCTGTTTTTT
>14|TRBV5-4|-|-|TRBJ2-5
CASSSKDTLETQYF
TGTGCCAGCAGCTCCAAGGACACTTTAGAGACCCAGTACTTC
>15|TRBV5-1|-|-|TRBJ2-7
CASSPQGPLTYEQYF
TGCGCCAGCAGCCCACAGGGACCCCTGACCTACGAGCAGTACTTC